This entry concerns a single T cell receptor beta chain. The antigen is undetermined. This CDR3 has 17 amino acids. V was cut by 0 bases and J by 1 base, with 15 bases left in between. Germline lookup yields CDR1 SGHAT and CDR2 FQNNGV. Both iRepertoire HTBI primers and Arm-PCR of CDR3 regions were used to build the TCR beta libraries. TCRdb re-called the multiplex PCR reads through MiXCR, storing one row per CDR3 protein. The sample carries around 450,000 distinct CDR3 sequences, 14% to 15% recorded once. The source of the sample is a study of regulatory T cells in long-lasting Graves disease. In the study overall: Antithyroid drugs had been given to newly diagnosed Graves' patients for under 3 months. Study conclusions and caveats: Persistent patients shared 2,741 public clonotypes among themselves. Newly diagnosed patients shared fewer, at roughly 900. Peripheral blood, not thyroid tissue, was the sole material studied.

Time point: newly diagnosed GD, antithyroid drugs for less than 3 months. Making the TCR library involved RNA that had been extracted from PBMCs. These data are also associated with another study on T cells in Graves' hyperthyroidism and ophthalmopathy.

This rearrangement joins TRBV11-2 to TRBJ1-2; TRBD1 is a possible D gene (6 bases). Material: peripheral blood mononuclear cells (PBMCs), obtained at new diagnosis, from a patient treated with antithyroid drugs. The sequence was collected from a woman aged 30 to 39 with Graves disease. This CDR3 is CASSLDAEGHLNYGYTF. The CDR3 nucleotides are TGTGCCAGCAGCTTAGATGCGGAGGGACACCTTAACTATGGCTACACCTTC.